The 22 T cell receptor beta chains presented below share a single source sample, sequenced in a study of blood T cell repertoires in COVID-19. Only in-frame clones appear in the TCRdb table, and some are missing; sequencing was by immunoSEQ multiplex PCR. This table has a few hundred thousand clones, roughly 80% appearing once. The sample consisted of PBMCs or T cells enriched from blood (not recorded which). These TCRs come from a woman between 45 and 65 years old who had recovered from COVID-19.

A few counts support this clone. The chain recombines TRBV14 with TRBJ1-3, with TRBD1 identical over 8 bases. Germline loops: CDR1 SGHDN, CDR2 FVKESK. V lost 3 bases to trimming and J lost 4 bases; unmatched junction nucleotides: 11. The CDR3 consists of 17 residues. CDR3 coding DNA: TGTGCCAGCAGCCACAGAAGACAGGGGACGAAAGGAAACACCATATATTTT. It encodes CASSHRRQGTKGNTIYF.

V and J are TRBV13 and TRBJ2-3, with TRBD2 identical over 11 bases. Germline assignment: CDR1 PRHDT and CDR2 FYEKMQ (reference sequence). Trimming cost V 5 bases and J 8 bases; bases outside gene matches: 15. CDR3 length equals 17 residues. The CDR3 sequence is CASSRNKPLAGARTQYF. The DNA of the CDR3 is TGTGCCAGCAGCCGAAACAAACCACTAGCGGGGGCCCGTACGCAGTATTTT.

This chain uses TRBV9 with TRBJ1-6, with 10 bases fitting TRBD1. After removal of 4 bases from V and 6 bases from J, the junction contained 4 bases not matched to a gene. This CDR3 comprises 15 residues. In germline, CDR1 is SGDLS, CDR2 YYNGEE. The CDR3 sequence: CASSSGQGVNSPLHF. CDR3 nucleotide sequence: TGTGCCAGCAGCTCCGGACAGGGGGTTAATTCACCCCTCCACTTT.

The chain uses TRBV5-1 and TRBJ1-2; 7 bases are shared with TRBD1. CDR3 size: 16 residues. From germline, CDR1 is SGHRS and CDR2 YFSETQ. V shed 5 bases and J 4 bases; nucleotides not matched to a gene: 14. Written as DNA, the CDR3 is TGCGCCAGCAGTTCTGGTGGGACAGAACATAGCTATGGCTACACCTTC. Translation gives CASSSGGTEHSYGYTF.

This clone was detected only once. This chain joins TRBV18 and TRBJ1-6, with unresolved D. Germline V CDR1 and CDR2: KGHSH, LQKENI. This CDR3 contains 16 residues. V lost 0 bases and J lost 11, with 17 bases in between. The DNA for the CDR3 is TGTGCCAGCTCACCACCTGGATTCACGGGTTTCCCACCCCTCCACTTT. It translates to CASSPPGFTGFPPLHF.

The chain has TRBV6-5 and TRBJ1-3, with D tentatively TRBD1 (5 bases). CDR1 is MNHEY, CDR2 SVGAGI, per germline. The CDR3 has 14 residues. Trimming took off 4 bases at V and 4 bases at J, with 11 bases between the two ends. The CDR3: CASSLDIPGNTIYF. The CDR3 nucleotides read TGTGCCAGCAGTTTGGACATCCCAGGAAACACCATATATTTT.

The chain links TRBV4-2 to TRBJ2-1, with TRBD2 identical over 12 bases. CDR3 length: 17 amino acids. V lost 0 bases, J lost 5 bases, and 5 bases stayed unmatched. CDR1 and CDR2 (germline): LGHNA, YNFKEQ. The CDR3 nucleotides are TGTGCCAGCAGCCAAGATCTAGGACTAGCGGGGAACAATGAGCAGTTCTTC. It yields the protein CASSQDLGLAGNNEQFF.

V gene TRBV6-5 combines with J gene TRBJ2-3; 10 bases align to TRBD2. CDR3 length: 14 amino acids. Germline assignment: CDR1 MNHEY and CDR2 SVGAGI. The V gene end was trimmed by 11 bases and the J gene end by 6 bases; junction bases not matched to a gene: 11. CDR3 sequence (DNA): TGTGCCCTAGCCCTAGCGGGAGTAGATGATACGCAGTATTTT. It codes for CALALAGVDDTQYF.

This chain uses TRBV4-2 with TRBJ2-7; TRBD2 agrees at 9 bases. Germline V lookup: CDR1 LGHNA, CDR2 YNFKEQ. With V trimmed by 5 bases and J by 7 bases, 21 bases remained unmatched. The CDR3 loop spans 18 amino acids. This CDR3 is CASSKQRGGGATPREQYF. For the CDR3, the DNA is TGTGCCAGCAGCAAACAGAGGGGCGGGGGGGCGACTCCTAGGGAGCAGTACTTC.

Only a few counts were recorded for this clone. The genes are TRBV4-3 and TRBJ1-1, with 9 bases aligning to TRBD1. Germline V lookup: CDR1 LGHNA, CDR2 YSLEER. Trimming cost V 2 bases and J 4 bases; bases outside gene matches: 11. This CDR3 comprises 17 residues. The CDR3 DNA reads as TGCGCCAGCAGCCAATTCAGGGGGGGACAGGGCCCCACTGAAGCTTTCTTT. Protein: CASSQFRGGQGPTEAFF.

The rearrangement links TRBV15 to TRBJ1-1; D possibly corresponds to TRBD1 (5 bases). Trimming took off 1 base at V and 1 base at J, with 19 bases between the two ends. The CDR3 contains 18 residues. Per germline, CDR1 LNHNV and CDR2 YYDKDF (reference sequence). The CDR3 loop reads CATSRATQGITGNTEAFF. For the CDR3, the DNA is TGTGCCACCAGCAGAGCGACTCAGGGCATCACGGGGAACACTGAAGCTTTCTTT.

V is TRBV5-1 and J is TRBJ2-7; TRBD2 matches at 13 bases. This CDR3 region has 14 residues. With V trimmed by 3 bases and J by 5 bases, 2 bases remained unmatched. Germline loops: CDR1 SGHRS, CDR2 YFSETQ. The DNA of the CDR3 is TGCGCCAGCAGCTGGGGACTAGCGGGAAACGAGCAGTACTTC. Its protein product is CASSWGLAGNEQYF.

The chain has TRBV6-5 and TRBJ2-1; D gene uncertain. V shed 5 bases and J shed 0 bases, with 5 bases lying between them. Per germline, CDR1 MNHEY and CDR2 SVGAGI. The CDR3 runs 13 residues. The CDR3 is CASSLSSYNEQFF. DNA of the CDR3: TGTGCCAGCAGTCTCAGCTCCTACAATGAGCAGTTCTTC.

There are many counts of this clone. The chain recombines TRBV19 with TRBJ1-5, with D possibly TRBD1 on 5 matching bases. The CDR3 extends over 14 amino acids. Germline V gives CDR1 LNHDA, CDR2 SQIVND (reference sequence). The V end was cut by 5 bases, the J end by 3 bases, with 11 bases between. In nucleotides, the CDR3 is TGTGCCAGTAGTCGAGGGGACTCCAATCAGCCCCAGCATTTT. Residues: CASSRGDSNQPQHF.

CDR3 DNA: TGTGCCAGCAGCCCAAGCCTAGCGGGGGTTGTCACCGGGGAGCTGTTTTTT. Translation gives CASSPSLAGVVTGELFF. The gene calls are TRBV7-2 and TRBJ2-2, with 10 bases fitting TRBD2. The CDR3 contains 17 residues. V lost 5 bases to trimming and J lost 4 bases; unmatched junction nucleotides: 10. CDR1 and CDR2 from the germline V gene are SGHTA and FQGNSA.

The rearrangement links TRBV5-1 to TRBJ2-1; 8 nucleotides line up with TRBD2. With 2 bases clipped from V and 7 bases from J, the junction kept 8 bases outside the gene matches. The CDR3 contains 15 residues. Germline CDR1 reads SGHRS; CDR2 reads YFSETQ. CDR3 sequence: CASSFTTSGGNEQFF. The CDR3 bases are TGCGCCAGCAGCTTCACCACCTCGGGGGGGAATGAGCAGTTCTTC.

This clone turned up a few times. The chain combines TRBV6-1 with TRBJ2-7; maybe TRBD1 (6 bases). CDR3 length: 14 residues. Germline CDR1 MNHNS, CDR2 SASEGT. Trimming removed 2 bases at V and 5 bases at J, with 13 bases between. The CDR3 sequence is CASSEPGRGNEQYF. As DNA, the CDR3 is TGTGCCAGCAGTGAACCTGGCAGGGGAAACGAGCAGTACTTC.

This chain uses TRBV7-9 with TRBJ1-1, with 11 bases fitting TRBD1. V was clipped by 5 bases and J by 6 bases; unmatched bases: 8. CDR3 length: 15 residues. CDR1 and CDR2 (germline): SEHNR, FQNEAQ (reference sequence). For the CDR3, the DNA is TGTGCCAGCAGCCCTTCGGGACAGGGGGGATCTGAAGCTTTCTTT. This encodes CASSPSGQGGSEAFF.

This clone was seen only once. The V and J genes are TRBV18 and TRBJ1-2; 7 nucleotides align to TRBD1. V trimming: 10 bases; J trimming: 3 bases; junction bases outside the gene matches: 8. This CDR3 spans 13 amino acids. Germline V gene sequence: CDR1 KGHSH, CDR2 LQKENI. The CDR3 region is CATQAGTDYGYTF. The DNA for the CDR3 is TGTGCCACCCAAGCCGGGACAGACTATGGCTACACCTTC.

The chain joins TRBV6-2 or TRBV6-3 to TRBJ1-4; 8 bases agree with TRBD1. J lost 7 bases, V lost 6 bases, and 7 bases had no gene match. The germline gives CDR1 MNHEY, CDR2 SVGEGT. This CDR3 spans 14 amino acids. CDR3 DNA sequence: TGTGCCAGCAGCCCGGACAGGGCAAGTGAAAAACTGTTTTTT. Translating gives CASSPDRASEKLFF.

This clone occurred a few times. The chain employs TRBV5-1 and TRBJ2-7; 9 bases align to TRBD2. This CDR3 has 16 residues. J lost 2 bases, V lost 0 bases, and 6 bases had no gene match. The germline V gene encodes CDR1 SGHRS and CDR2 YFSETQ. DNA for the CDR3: TGCGCCAGCAGCTTGGGACTAGCGGAATACGCCTACGAGCAGTACTTC. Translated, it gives CASSLGLAEYAYEQYF.

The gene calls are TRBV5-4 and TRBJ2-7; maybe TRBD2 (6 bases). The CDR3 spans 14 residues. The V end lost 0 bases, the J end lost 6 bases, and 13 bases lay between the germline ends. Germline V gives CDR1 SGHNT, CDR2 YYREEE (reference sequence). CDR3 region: CASSLAWEASEQYF. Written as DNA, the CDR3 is TGTGCCAGCAGCTTGGCCTGGGAGGCGAGCGAGCAGTACTTC.